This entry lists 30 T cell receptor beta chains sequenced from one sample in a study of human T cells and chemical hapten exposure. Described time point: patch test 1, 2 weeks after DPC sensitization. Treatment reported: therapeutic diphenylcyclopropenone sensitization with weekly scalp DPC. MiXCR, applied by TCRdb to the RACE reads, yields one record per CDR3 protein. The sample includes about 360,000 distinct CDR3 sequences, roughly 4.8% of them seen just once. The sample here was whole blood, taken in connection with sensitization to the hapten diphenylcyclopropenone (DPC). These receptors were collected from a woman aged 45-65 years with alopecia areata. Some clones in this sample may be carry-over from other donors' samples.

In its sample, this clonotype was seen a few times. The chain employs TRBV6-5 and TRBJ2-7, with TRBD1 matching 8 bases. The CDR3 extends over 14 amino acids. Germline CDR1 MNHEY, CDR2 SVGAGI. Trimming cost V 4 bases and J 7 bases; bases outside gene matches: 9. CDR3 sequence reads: CASSSRVDRVEQYF. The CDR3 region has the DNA TGTGCCAGCAGTTCCAGAGTGGACAGGGTTGAGCAGTACTTC.

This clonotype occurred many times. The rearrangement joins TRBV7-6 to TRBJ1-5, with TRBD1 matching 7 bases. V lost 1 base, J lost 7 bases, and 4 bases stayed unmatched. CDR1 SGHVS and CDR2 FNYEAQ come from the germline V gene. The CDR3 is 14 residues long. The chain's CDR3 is CASSLDRGRQPQHF. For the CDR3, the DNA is TGTGCCAGCAGCTTAGACAGGGGTAGACAGCCCCAGCATTTT. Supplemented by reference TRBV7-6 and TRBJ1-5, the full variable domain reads GAGVSQSPRYKVTKRGQDVALRCDPISGHVSLYWYRQALGQGPEFLTYFNYEAQQDKSGLPNDRFSAERPEGSISTLTIQRTEQRDSAMYRCASSLDRGRQPQHFGDGTRLSIL.

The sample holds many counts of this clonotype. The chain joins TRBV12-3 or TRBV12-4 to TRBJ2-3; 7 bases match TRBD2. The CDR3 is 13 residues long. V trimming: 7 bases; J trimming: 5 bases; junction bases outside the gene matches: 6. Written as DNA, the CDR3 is TGTGCCAGCACCCCATGGGAGGGAGATACGCAGTATTTT. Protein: CASTPWEGDTQYF.

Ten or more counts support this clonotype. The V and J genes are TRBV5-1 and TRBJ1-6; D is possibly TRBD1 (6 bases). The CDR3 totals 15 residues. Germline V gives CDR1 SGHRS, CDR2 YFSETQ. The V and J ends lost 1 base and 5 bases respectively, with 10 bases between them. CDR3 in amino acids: CASSLQQGDNSPLHF. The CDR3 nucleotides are TGCGCCAGCAGCTTGCAACAGGGAGATAATTCACCCCTCCACTTT. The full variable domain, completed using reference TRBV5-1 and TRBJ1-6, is KAGVTQTPRYLIKTRGQQVTLSCSPISGHRSVSWYQQTPGQGLQFLFEYFSETQRNKGNFPGRFSGRQFSNSRSEMNVSTLELGDSALYLCASSLQQGDNSPLHFGNGTRLTVT.

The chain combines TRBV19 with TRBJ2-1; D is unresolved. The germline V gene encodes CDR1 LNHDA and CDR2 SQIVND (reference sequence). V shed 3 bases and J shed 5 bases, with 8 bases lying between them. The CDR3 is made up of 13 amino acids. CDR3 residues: CASSISGNNEQFF. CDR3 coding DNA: TGTGCCAGTAGTATTTCGGGTAACAATGAGCAGTTCTTC.

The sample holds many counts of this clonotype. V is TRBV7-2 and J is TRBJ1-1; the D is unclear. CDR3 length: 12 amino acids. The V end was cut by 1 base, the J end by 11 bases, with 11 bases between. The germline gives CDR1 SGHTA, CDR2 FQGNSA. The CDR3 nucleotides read TGTGCCAGCAGCTTAGATGACGGGGTTGCTTTCTTT. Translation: CASSLDDGVAFF.

CDR3 region: CASSPEAARYGYTF. The CDR3, as DNA: TGTGCCAGCAGCCCGGAGGCAGCGCGCTATGGCTACACCTTC. The chain joins TRBV7-9 to TRBJ1-2; D unclear. V lost 5 bases to trimming and J lost 4 bases, with 14 bases between them. Germline-derived CDR1 and CDR2 are SEHNR and FQNEAQ (reference sequence). This CDR3 has 14 residues.

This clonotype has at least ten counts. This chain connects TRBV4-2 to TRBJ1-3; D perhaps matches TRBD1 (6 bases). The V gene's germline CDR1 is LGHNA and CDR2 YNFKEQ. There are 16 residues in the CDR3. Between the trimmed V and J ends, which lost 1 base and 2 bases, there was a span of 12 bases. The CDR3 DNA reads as TGTGCCAGCAGCCAAGTCCCGGGGGCAACTGGAAACACCATATATTTT. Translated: CASSQVPGATGNTIYF.

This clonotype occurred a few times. Written as DNA, the CDR3 is TGCGCCAGCAGCTTGGACGGGGGAGGGACTGAAGCTTTCTTT. Translation gives CASSLDGGGTEAFF. The chain links TRBV5-1 to TRBJ1-1; D possibly corresponds to TRBD1 (5 bases). V lost 0 bases and J 5 bases, leaving 11 bases between the germline ends. CDR1 is SGHRS, CDR2 YFSETQ, per germline. The CDR3 contains 14 residues.

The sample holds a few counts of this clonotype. CDR3 loop: CASRGPQETQYF. The CDR3 nucleotides read TGTGCCAGCCGAGGACCGCAAGAGACCCAGTACTTC. This chain connects TRBV6-6 to TRBJ2-5, with unresolved D. There are 12 residues in the CDR3. CDR1 MNHNY and CDR2 SVGAGI come from the germline V gene (reference sequence). V gave up 8 bases and J gave up 2 bases, with 9 bases separating them.

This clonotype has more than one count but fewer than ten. Here the CDR3 reads CASSFEQRNTEAFF. The CDR3 DNA follows: TGTGCCAGCAGCTTCGAGCAGAGGAACACTGAAGCTTTCTTT. The chain carries TRBV7-9 and TRBJ1-1; D not resolved. CDR3 size: 14 residues. The V end was cut by 3 bases, the J end by 1 base, with 9 bases between. Germline V gives CDR1 SEHNR, CDR2 FQNEAQ (reference sequence).

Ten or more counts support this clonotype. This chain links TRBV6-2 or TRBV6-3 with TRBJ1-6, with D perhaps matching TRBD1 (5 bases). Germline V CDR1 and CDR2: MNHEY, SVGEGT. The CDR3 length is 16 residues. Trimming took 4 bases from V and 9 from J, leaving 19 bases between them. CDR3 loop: CASSFQGGPMSSPLHF. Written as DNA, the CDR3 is TGTGCCAGCAGTTTCCAGGGAGGTCCTATGAGTTCACCCCTCCACTTT.

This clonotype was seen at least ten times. CDR3 in DNA: TGTGCCAGCAGCTTGGGGCAGGGTTGGCAGTTCTTC. Translated: CASSLGQGWQFF. V gene TRBV7-9 combines with J gene TRBJ2-1, with D possibly TRBD1 on 5 matching bases. In germline, CDR1 is SEHNR, CDR2 FQNEAQ (reference sequence). The CDR3 has 12 residues. V lost 3 bases and J 12 bases, leaving 12 bases between the germline ends.

CDR3 loop: CASSLGPRGHEQYF. CDR3 DNA sequence: TGTGCCAGCAGCCTAGGGCCCAGGGGCCACGAGCAGTACTTC. V is TRBV28 and J is TRBJ2-7, with D perhaps matching TRBD1 (6 bases). Germline loops: CDR1 MDHEN, CDR2 SYDVKM. CDR3 length equals 14 residues. V lost 6 bases and J lost 5, with 17 bases in between.

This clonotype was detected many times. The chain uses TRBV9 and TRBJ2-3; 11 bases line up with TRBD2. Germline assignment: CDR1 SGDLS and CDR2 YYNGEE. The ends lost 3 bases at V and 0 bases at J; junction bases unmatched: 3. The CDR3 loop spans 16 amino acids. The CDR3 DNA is TGTGCCAGCAGCGGGGGACTAGCGGAAAGCACAGATACGCAGTATTTT. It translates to CASSGGLAESTDTQYF.

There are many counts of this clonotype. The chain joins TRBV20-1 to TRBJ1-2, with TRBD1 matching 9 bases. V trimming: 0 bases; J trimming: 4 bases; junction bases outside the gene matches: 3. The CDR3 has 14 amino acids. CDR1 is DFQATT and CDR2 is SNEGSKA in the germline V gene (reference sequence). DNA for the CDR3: TGCAGTGCTAGAGAAAGGACAGGGGCCTATGGCTACACCTTC. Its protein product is CSARERTGAYGYTF.

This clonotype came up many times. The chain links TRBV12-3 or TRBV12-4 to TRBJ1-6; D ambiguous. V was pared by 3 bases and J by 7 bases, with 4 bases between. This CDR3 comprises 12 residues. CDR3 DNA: TGTGCCAGCAGTTTCCTCAATTCACCCCTCCACTTT. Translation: CASSFLNSPLHF.

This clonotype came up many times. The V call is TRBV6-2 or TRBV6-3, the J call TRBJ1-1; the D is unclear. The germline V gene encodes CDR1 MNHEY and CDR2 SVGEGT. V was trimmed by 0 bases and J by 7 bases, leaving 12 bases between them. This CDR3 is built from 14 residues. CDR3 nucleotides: TGTGCCAGCAGTTACTCGATGAACAGATATGAAGCTTTCTTT. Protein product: CASSYSMNRYEAFF.

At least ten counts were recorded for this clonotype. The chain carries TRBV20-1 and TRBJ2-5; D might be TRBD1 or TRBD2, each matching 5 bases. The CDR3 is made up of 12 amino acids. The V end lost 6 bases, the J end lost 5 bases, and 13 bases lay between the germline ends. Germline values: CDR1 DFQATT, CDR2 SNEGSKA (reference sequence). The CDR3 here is CSAWDGPETQYF. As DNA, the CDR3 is TGCAGTGCCTGGGACGGCCCGGAGACCCAGTACTTC.

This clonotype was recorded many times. CDR3 sequence reads: CAWSVSLAGDKNIQYF. DNA of the CDR3: TGTGCCTGGAGTGTCTCGCTAGCGGGGGATAAAAACATTCAGTACTTC. The rearrangement uses TRBV30 and TRBJ2-4; 10 positions match TRBD2. The length of the CDR3 is 16 residues. Germline V CDR1 and CDR2: GTSNPN, SVGIG (reference sequence). V lost 0 bases to trimming and J lost 4 bases; unmatched junction nucleotides: 6.

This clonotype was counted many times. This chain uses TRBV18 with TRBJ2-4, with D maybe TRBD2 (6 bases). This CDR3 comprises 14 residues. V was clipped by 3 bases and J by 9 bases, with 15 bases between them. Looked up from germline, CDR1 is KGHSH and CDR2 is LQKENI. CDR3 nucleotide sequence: TGTGCCAGCTCACCCCCGGGGGAGGTGCTCATTCAGTACTTC. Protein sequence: CASSPPGEVLIQYF.

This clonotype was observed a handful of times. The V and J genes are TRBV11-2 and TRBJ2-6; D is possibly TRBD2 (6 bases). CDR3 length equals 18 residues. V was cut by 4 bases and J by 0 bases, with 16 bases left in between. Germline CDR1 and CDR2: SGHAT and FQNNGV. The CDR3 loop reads CASSWDRDLGSGANVLTF. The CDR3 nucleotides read TGTGCCAGCAGCTGGGACCGGGACTTAGGCTCTGGGGCCAACGTCCTGACTTTC. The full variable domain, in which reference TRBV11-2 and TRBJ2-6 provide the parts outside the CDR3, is EAGVAQSPRYKIIEKRQSVAFWCNPISGHATLYWYQQILGQGPKLLIQFQNNGVVDDSQLPKDRFSAERLKGVDSTLKIQPAKLEDSAVYLCASSWDRDLGSGANVLTFGAGSRLTVL.

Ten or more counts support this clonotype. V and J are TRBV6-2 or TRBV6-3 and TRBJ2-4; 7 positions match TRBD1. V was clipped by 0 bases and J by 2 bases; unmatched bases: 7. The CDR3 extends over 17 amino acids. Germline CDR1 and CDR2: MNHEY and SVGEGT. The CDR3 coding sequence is TGTGCCAGCAGTTACTCAATACAGGGGATGACCAAAAACATTCAGTACTTC. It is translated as CASSYSIQGMTKNIQYF.

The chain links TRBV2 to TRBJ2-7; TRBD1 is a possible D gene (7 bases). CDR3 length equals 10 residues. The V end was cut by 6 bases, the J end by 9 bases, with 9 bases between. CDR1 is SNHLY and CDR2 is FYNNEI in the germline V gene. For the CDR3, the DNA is TGTGCCAGCAGGGAGGGGGCGCAGTACTTC. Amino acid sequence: CASREGAQYF.

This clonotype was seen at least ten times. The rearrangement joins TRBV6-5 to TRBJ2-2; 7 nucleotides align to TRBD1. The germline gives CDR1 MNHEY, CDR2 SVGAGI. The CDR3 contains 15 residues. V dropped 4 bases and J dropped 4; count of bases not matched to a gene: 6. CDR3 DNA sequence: TGTGCCAGCAGTTTTCAGACAGGGACCACCGGGGAGCTGTTTTTT. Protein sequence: CASSFQTGTTGELFF.

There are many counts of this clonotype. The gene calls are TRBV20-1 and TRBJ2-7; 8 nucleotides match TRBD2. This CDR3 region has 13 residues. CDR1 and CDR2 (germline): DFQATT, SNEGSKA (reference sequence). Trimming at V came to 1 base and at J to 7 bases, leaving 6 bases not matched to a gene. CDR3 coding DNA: TGCAGTGCTAGAGGCGGGAGGAGTTGGGAGCAGTACTTC. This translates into CSARGGRSWEQYF.

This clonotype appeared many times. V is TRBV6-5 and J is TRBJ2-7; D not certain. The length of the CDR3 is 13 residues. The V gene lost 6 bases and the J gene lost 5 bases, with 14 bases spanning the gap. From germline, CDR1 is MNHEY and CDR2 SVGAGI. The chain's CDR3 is CASSPDPTHEQYF. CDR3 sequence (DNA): TGTGCCAGCAGCCCGGATCCGACCCACGAGCAGTACTTC.

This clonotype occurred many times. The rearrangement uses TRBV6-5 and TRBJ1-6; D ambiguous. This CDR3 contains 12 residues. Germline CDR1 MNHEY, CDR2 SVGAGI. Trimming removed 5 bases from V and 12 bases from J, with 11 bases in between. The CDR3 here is CASSRRMGPLHF. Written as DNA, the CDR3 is TGTGCCAGCAGTAGGCGGATGGGACCCCTCCACTTT.

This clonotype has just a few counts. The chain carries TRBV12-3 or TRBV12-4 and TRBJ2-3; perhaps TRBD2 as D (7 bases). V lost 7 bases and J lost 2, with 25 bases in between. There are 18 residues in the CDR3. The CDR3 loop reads CASTARQGGGLITDTQYF. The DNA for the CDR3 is TGTGCCAGCACCGCACGGCAAGGGGGGGGACTCATCACAGATACGCAGTATTTT.

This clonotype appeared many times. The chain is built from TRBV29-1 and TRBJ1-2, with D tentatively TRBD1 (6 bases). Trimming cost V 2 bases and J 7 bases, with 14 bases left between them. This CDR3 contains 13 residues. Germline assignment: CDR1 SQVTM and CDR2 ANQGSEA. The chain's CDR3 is CSVEWLGASGYTF. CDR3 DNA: TGCAGCGTTGAATGGTTGGGGGCGAGTGGCTACACCTTC.